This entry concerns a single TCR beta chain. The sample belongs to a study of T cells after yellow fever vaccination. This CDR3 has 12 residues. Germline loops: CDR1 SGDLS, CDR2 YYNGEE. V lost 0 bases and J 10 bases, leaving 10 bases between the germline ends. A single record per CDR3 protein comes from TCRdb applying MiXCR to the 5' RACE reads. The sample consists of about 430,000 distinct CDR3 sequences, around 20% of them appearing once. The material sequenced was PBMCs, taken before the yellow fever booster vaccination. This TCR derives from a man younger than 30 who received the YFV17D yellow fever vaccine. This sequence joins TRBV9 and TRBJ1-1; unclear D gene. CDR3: CASSVVLGPAFF. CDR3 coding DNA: TGTGCCAGCAGCGTAGTACTAGGGCCAGCTTTCTTT.